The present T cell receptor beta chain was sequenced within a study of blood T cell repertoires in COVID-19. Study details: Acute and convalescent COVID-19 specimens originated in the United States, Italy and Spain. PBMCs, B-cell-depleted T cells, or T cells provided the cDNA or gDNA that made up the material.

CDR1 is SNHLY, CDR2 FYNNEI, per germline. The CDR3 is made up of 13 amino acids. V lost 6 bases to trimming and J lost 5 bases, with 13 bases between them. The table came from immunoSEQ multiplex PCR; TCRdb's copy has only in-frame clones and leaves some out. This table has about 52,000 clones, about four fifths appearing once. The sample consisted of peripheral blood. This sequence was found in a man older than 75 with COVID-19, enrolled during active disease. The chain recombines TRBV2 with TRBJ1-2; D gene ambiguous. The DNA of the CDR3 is TGTGCCAGCAGCGGAGGCGGGATGTATGGCTACACCTTC. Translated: CASSGGGMYGYTF.